Sequencing of this T cell receptor beta chain was carried out in a study of CD8 T cells in Susac syndrome. RNA totalling roughly 0.5 to 1 ug underwent reverse transcription with random hexamers. It was immunoSEQ multiplex PCR that amplified TCR beta CDR3 across 54 Vbeta and 13 Jbeta. TCRdb itself ran the immunoSEQ multiplex PCR reads through MiXCR, one entry per CDR3 protein. The sample contains 250,000 to 350,000 distinct CDR3 sequences, about 90% of which appear only once. From blood CD8+ and CD4+ T cells, TCR beta sequences were generated. Both CD4+ and CD8+ T cells were negatively isolated, and TEMRA cells underwent FACS enrichment. The germline V and J ends were trimmed by 0 bases and 8 bases, with 8 bases remaining between them. Per germline, CDR1 LGHDT and CDR2 YNNKEL (reference sequence). CDR3 length: 12 amino acids.

This sequence originates from a human donor with multiple sclerosis. The sequenced material came from CD4+ T cells from PBMCs. The V and J genes are TRBV3-1 and TRBJ2-7, with D perhaps matching TRBD1 (5 bases). The CDR3 loop is CASSQDAGKQYF. CDR3 coding DNA: TGTGCCAGCAGCCAAGATGCAGGGAAGCAGTACTTC.